This T cell receptor (beta chain) was identified in a study of blood T cell repertoires in COVID-19 (dated by TCRdb to about 2020). Regarding the research as a whole: Samples covering the acute and convalescent phases of COVID-19 were provided by collaborators in the United States, Italy and Spain. The prospective study material was composed of cDNA or gDNA derived from T cells, B-cell-depleted T cells, or PBMCs. Deeply sampled blood TCRbeta repertoires from subjects exposed to, actively infected with, or recovered from COVID-19 were included in the dataset. The repertoires were released in a freely available public database meant as a resource for research on the immune response to SARS-CoV-2. The samples were drawn from the first 160 participants of the ongoing ImmuneRACE study and from 950 to 1,500 subjects provided by 6 global collaborators. Nearly every sample came with metadata listing a de-identified subject ID, COVID-19 status, age in years and sex. Where available, HLA class I and class II types were obtained from metadata supplied by the sample provider rather than from assay-based typing.

The immunoSEQ Assay, a bias-controlled multiplex PCR, was used to amplify TCRbeta CDR3 regions from genomic DNA. The original methods were these. Within the assay, amplification of reference gene primers was used to estimate how many nucleated cells each sample contained. To quantify the absolute abundance of each unique TCRbeta CDR3 rearrangement, sequence reads were collapsed and filtered. Productive Simpson clonality was computed per sample as the square root of Simpson's diversity index over productive rearrangements. Sourced from immuneACCESS, this table was stored by TCRdb with only in-frame sequences that have V and J called. A share of the clones is absent; for the studies checked, an unresolved V gene accounts for under half, and the remainder has no known explanation. V, J and clone size are those of that table, while D and trimming were read from the DNA. The sample contains tens of thousands of clones, approximately 80% of them found a single time. In total, the top ten clones hold about 11% of the sample.

What the study reported, not specific to this receptor: The quantity of clinical and demographic metadata differed by source and by participant and was supplied without curation.

In the germline V gene, CDR1 corresponds to MDHEN and CDR2 to SYDVKM. Measured from the cysteine to the phenylalanine, the CDR3 is 13 residues long. CDR3 DNA is the only sequence kept; it has 39 bases, read in frame from the first base. Ends trimmed: V by 8 bases, J by 7 bases; bases unmatched to a gene: 5. Of note for this clone: Its cognate antigen has yet to be identified. No base quality values were provided; no much bigger clone lies one nucleotide off.

Collaborating institutions collected whole blood in K2EDTA tubes following their own protocols. For TCRbeta analysis, collaborator samples were shipped as frozen whole blood, as isolated PBMCs, or as DNA extracted from either sample type. The sequenced material came from peripheral blood. This receptor chain uses TRBV28 and TRBJ2-4; 10 bases in the junction line up with TRBD2. This TCR derives from a human donor in a cohort sampled during active COVID-19. Read as DNA, the sequence is TGTGCCAGCCGGACTAGCGGTTTGAACATTCAGTACTTC. This codes for CASRTSGLNIQYF. Where the CDR3 stops, the reference TRBV28 and TRBJ2-4 genes take over; the full variable domain is DVKVTQSSRYLVKRTGEKVFLECVQDMDHENMFWYRQDPGLGLRLIYFSYDVKMKEKGDIPEGYSVSREKKERFSLILESASTNQTSMYLCASRTSGLNIQYFGAGTRLSVL.